This T cell receptor (beta chain) was profiled in a study of monozygotic twins with inflammatory bowel disease (dated by TCRdb to between 2018 and 2021). For the wider study: In total, approximately 28 monozygotic twin pairs made up the full study: 19 Danish pairs, all IBD-discordant, plus nine German pairs, of which four were IBD-concordant and five were IBD-discordant. Disease-associated traits were sought mainly through comparisons between IBD patients and their genetically identical healthy co-twins within discordant pairs. Each individual had, on average, about 151 000 unique TCRalpha sequences and 181 000 unique TCRbeta sequences available for analysis. Beyond this particular receptor, the publication reports: Compared with healthy twins, IBD patients had fewer clonotypes in common with other individuals, a difference most pronounced in patients showing signs of disease activity. No single strong signal or clonotype linked to IBD turned up in the results, so the idea that one exists was not supported. Measured by the inverse Simpson index, TCRbeta repertoire diversity was lower in IBD patients than in their healthy co-twins. Concordant and discordant twins showed no difference in repertoire similarity, possibly because of limited statistical power. Differing immunosuppressive treatments among patients may have added background noise and inter-individual variability to the repertoires. The analysis was unable to tell different T cell subtypes apart.

There are 15 amino acids in the CDR3, from cysteine to phenylalanine inclusive. There is no recorded DNA. Via the germline V gene (reference sequence), CDR1 is SEHNR and CDR2 FQNEAQ. Of note for this clonotype: It lacks a known antigen.

Library prep was done by 5' RACE. The input for every TCR library was roughly 3,200 ng of total RNA. For each sample, cDNA was synthesized in eight separate reactions using SMARTScribe reverse transcriptase. Unique molecular identifiers containing a 6-nucleotide sample barcode were introduced through template switching during cDNA synthesis. TCRalpha and TCRbeta cDNA was amplified in two nested PCRs of approximately 17 and 9 cycles, and bead purification was carried out after each PCR. Before amplification, cDNA was treated with uracil DNA-glycosylase and purified using the QIAquick PCR purification kit. The second PCR added Illumina TruSeq-compatible adapters along with sample-specific barcodes. TapeStation and Qubit were used to check library quality and concentration, and 5 to 5.5 ng of each library was pooled. Sequencing of pooled libraries was carried out on an Illumina HiSeq2500 single-index Rapid Run using 2 x 100 bp reads and custom sequencing primers. The authors' analysis ran thus. UMI-based consensus assembly with MiGEC version 1.2.6 was used to correct PCR and sequencing errors. V(D)J alignment, clonotype assembly and CDR3 extraction were performed with MiXCR version 2.1.1. To normalise gene usage, clonotype sharing and MAIT/NKT TCR abundance, the top 1000, 10 000 and 20 000 clonotypes in each sample were analysed. Diversity was computed as the inverse Simpson index with the vegan R package after downsampling to 27 000 UMIs. Paired Mann-Whitney U tests were applied to discordant twin pairs, with Benjamini-Hochberg correction for multiple testing. TCRdb reprocessed the reads into one record per CDR3 protein sequence, lacking DNA. These V and J calls originate from TCRdb's pipeline instead of the authors' own analysis. The table held for this sample gives roughly 100,000 distinct CDR3 sequences. Of the sample, less than 2% is held by the ten largest clones.

From each donor, a roughly 2.5 ml peripheral blood sample was collected into PAXgene tubes and stored at -80 degrees C. Without T cell sorting, total RNA was isolated from whole blood using the PAXgene blood miRNA kit on an automated QIAcube. Peripheral blood from monozygotic twin pairs who were concordant or discordant for inflammatory bowel disease underwent deep TCRalpha and TCRbeta repertoire profiling using unique molecular barcoding. Smoking habits were recorded for all twin pairs, and each individual was classified as a current, former or never smoker. The sequence links TRBV7-9 to TRBJ2-7; the D call from TCRdb, TRBD1, cannot be confirmed without DNA. The TCR was taken from a human donor with ulcerative colitis or Crohn's disease, or a healthy co-twin of an affected twin (not recorded which). The sample consisted of blood. The CDR3 amino acid sequence is: CASSPRTGTSYEQYF.